These 27 T cell receptor beta chains came from one sample sequenced in a study of T cell responses to AZD1222 COVID-19 vaccine. Sequencing used immunoSEQ multiplex PCR; TCRdb keeps in-frame clones, though not all of them. The profile shows under 200,000 clones, 91% of them singletons. The starting material was peripheral blood, obtained on day 0 of AZD1222 vaccination. Source of these receptors: an adult in good health.

The V call is TRBV4-3, the J call TRBJ2-7, with D hard to call. The CDR3 is 17 residues long. Trimming left V 2 bases short and J 3 bases short, with 20 bases between. Germline-derived CDR1 and CDR2 are LGHNA and YSLEER. CDR3 residues: CASSQYHNSQTFYEQYF. CDR3 coding DNA: TGCGCCAGCAGCCAATACCACAATAGTCAGACTTTCTACGAGCAGTACTTC.

V and J are TRBV23-1 and TRBJ1-2, with D unresolved. TRBV23-1 is labeled an ORF, and its function is uncertain. This CDR3 has 12 amino acids. Deletions cut 6 bases from V and 0 bases from J, with 5 bases between. The CDR3 DNA reads TGCGCCAGCAGCCACTCTAACTATGGCTACACCTTC. This translates into CASSHSNYGYTF.

V usage is TRBV20-1 and J usage is TRBJ1-2; possibly TRBD1 for D (5 bases). Trimming stripped 3 bases from V and 8 bases from J, with 16 bases between. The CDR3 has 13 amino acids. From germline, CDR1 is DFQATT and CDR2 SNEGSKA (reference sequence). The CDR3 bases are TGCAGTGCTAGTCGGACAACTTTGGGCGGCTACACCTTC. This translates into CSASRTTLGGYTF.

This chain links TRBV6-5 with TRBJ2-3, with D unresolved. V was trimmed by 4 bases and J by 5 bases, leaving 4 bases between them. The CDR3 has 11 residues. Germline V gene lookup returns CDR1 MNHEY and CDR2 SVGAGI. CDR3 sequence (DNA): TGTGCCAGCAGTTCAGGAGATACGCAGTATTTT. Its protein is CASSSGDTQYF.

The chain recombines TRBV28 with TRBJ1-1, with unresolved D. The CDR3 runs to 12 residues. The V end was cut by 4 bases, the J end by 4 bases, with 7 bases between. Germline V gene data show CDR1 as MDHEN and CDR2 as SYDVKM. The CDR3 here is CASSSQFTEAFF. CDR3 in DNA: TGTGCCAGCAGTTCACAGTTCACTGAAGCTTTCTTT.

This sequence joins TRBV2 and TRBJ1-1; D uncertain. Germline V gene lookup returns CDR1 SNHLY and CDR2 FYNNEI. The V gene lost 6 bases and the J gene lost 6 bases, with 17 bases spanning the gap. The CDR3 has 14 residues. The CDR3, as DNA: TGTGCCAGCAGGGTAGGAGGGAACTCGGCTGAAGCTTTCTTT. This codes for CASRVGGNSAEAFF.

V and J are TRBV19 and TRBJ1-1; D gene unclear. Trimming removed 6 bases from V and 5 bases from J, with 4 bases in between. Germline V gene sequence: CDR1 LNHDA, CDR2 SQIVND (reference sequence). This CDR3 is 10 amino acids long. The CDR3 bases are TGTGCCAGTAGGGGAACTGAAGCTTTCTTT. Translating gives CASRGTEAFF.

The J gene is TRBJ2-1, the V gene TRBV6-1, with 13 bases that match TRBD2. The J segment lost 8 bases and the V segment lost 6 bases, leaving 10 bases of the junction unmatched. The germline gives CDR1 MNHNS, CDR2 SASEGT. The CDR3 consists of 16 residues. The CDR3 region has the DNA TGTGCCAGCAGGGAATGGACTAGCGGGAGTACCCATGAGCAGTTCTTC. Residues: CASREWTSGSTHEQFF.

The V and J genes are TRBV19 and TRBJ1-2, with TRBD1 matching 7 bases. Germline V CDR1 and CDR2: LNHDA, SQIVND (reference sequence). The junction had 8 bases not matched to a gene; V was cut back by 3 bases and J by 4 bases. CDR3 size: 15 residues. CDR3 loop: CASSMSEGAGYGYTF. CDR3 coding DNA: TGTGCCAGTAGTATGTCGGAGGGGGCAGGCTATGGCTACACCTTC.

The CDR3 sequence is CASSMPPTSGTSGSDEQFF. CDR3 DNA sequence: TGTGCCAGCAGTATGCCTCCCACTTCCGGGACTAGCGGGTCCGATGAGCAGTTCTTC. The genes are TRBV28 and TRBJ2-1; TRBD2 matches at 12 bases. This CDR3 is built from 19 residues. Germline CDR1 and CDR2: MDHEN and SYDVKM. V dropped 5 bases and J dropped 8; count of bases not matched to a gene: 19.

This clone was counted between two and nine times. The chain links TRBV19 to TRBJ1-6, with TRBD1 as a possible D gene (5 bases). Per germline, CDR1 LNHDA and CDR2 SQIVND (reference sequence). V was trimmed by 0 bases and J by 2 bases, leaving 5 bases between them. The CDR3 extends over 15 amino acids. Here the CDR3 reads CASSIEGAYNSPLHF. Written as DNA, the CDR3 is TGTGCCAGTAGTATAGAGGGGGCCTATAATTCACCCCTCCACTTT.

The chain employs TRBV11-2 and TRBJ2-7, with D perhaps matching TRBD2 (6 bases). V gave up 2 bases and J gave up 4 bases, with 9 bases separating them. The germline gives CDR1 SGHAT, CDR2 FQNNGV. The CDR3 contains 13 residues. The CDR3: CASSLTSQYEQYF. The DNA of the CDR3 is TGTGCCAGCAGCTTAACTAGCCAGTACGAGCAGTACTTC.

The J gene is TRBJ2-2, the V gene TRBV28, with 8 bases lining up with TRBD2. The CDR3 contains 21 residues. The V and J ends lost 6 bases and 2 bases, in that order; junction bases with no gene match: 23. The germline V gene has CDR1 MDHEN and CDR2 SYDVKM. The CDR3 DNA reads TGTGCCAGCAGCCGAAGCGGTTGGGCGCGGGGGGCCACGACTAACACCGGGGAGCTGTTTTTT. Amino acid sequence: CASSRSGWARGATTNTGELFF. Drawing the rest from reference TRBV28 and TRBJ2-2, the complete variable domain is DVKVTQSSRYLVKRTGEKVFLECVQDMDHENMFWYRQDPGLGLRLIYFSYDVKMKEKGDIPEGYSVSREKKERFSLILESASTNQTSMYLCASSRSGWARGATTNTGELFFGEGSRLTVL.

V gene TRBV19 combines with J gene TRBJ2-5; 8 bases fit TRBD1. The CDR3 is made up of 15 amino acids. CDR1 and CDR2 from the germline V gene are LNHDA and SQIVND (reference sequence). With V trimmed by 10 bases and J by 5 bases, 15 bases remained unmatched. Written as DNA, the CDR3 is TGTGCCACTAGGCCGACAGGGGCCACATCGGAGACCCAGTACTTC. This sequence encodes CATRPTGATSETQYF.

This chain connects TRBV27 to TRBJ2-7; D gene ambiguous. In germline, CDR1 is MNHEY, CDR2 SMNVEV (reference sequence). The germline V and J ends were trimmed by 6 bases and 3 bases, with 6 bases remaining between them. This CDR3 contains 11 residues. CDR3 nucleotides: TGTGCCAGCAGCCACCGCTACGAGCAGTACTTC. It codes for CASSHRYEQYF.

The J gene is TRBJ2-5, the V gene TRBV5-4; D may be TRBD1 (5 bases). The V and J ends lost 0 bases and 5 bases respectively, with 14 bases between them. The V gene's germline CDR1 is SGHNT and CDR2 YYREEE (reference sequence). CDR3 length: 15 residues. The CDR3 DNA sequence: TGTGCCAGCAGCTTGGACCAGGGAAGTTCGGAGACCCAGTACTTC. Translating it yields CASSLDQGSSETQYF.

This rearrangement joins TRBV3-1 (or the pseudogene TRBV3-2) to TRBJ2-5; 11 nucleotides line up with TRBD2. Losses at the gene ends were 0 bases for V and 3 bases for J; bases not matched to a gene: 3. This CDR3 comprises 16 residues. CDR1 LGHDT and CDR2 YNNKEL come from the germline V gene (reference sequence). The CDR3: CASSQETSGVEETQYF. In DNA, the CDR3 is TGTGCCAGCAGCCAAGAGACTAGCGGGGTTGAAGAGACCCAGTACTTC.

The rearrangement joins TRBV28 to TRBJ1-1; 7 bases are a match to TRBD1. The CDR3 loop spans 14 amino acids. V was pared by 4 bases and J by 0 bases, with 2 bases of the junction left unmatched. CDR1 is MDHEN, CDR2 SYDVKM, per germline. The CDR3 loop reads CASSSGGMNTEAFF. CDR3 in DNA: TGTGCCAGCAGTTCAGGGGGGATGAACACTGAAGCTTTCTTT.

This chain joins TRBV7-2 and TRBJ2-7, with D perhaps given as TRBD1 or TRBD2 (5 bases each). The CDR3 consists of 15 residues. Germline-derived CDR1 and CDR2 are SGHTA and FQGNSA. V was clipped by 3 bases and J by 6 bases, with 18 bases between them. This chain's CDR3 is CASSLGPSTNPEQYF. The CDR3, as DNA: TGTGCCAGCAGCTTGGGACCGAGCACGAACCCCGAGCAGTACTTC.

The chain combines TRBV7-9 with TRBJ1-6, with TRBD1 matching 7 bases. The germline V gene encodes CDR1 SEHNR and CDR2 FQNEAQ (reference sequence). The CDR3 extends over 15 amino acids. V lost 5 bases and J lost 8; bases outside the gene matches: 9. The CDR3: CASSRPTGWDSPLHF. CDR3 nucleotide sequence: TGTGCCAGCAGCAGACCGACAGGGTGGGATTCACCCCTCCACTTT.

CDR3 DNA: TGTGCCAGCAGCCCTGGGACAGACAATCAGCCCCAGCATTTT. Its protein is CASSPGTDNQPQHF. V usage is TRBV9 and J usage is TRBJ1-5; 7 bases agree with TRBD1. The CDR3 runs 14 residues. The J segment lost 3 bases and the V segment lost 4 bases, leaving 4 bases of the junction unmatched. Looked up from germline, CDR1 is SGDLS and CDR2 is YYNGEE.

The chain couples TRBV7-2 to TRBJ1-3, with 10 bases lining up with TRBD1. Per the germline V gene, CDR1 is SGHTA and CDR2 is FQGNSA. The CDR3 is 14 residues long. The J segment lost 2 bases and the V segment lost 5 bases, leaving 0 bases of the junction unmatched. CDR3 DNA sequence: TGTGCCAGCAGCGGACAGGGGGCTGGAAACACCATATATTTT. This encodes CASSGQGAGNTIYF.

V and J are TRBV14 and TRBJ2-7; TRBD1 matches at 8 bases. This CDR3 has 13 amino acids. Germline V gene data show CDR1 as SGHDN and CDR2 as FVKESK. J lost 4 bases, V lost 5 bases, and 4 bases had no gene match. CDR3 in amino acids: CASSLTGVYEQYF. The DNA of the CDR3 is TGTGCCAGCAGCTTGACAGGGGTGTACGAGCAGTACTTC. Variable domain in full (rest from reference TRBV14 and TRBJ2-7): EAGVTQFPSHSVIEKGQTVTLRCDPISGHDNLYWYRRVMGKEIKFLLHFVKESKQDESGMPNNRFLAERTGGTYSTLKVQPAELEDSGVYFCASSLTGVYEQYFGPGTRLTVT.

This clone was seen just once. This chain joins TRBV5-1 and TRBJ1-1; no clear D gene. Trimming took off 4 bases at V and 0 bases at J, with 7 bases between the two ends. CDR1 SGHRS and CDR2 YFSETQ come from the germline V gene. This CDR3 comprises 13 residues. The chain's CDR3 is CASSIGMNTEAFF. The CDR3 DNA sequence: TGCGCCAGCAGCATAGGGATGAACACTGAAGCTTTCTTT. The entire variable domain, with the rest obtained from reference TRBV5-1 and TRBJ1-1, is as follows: KAGVTQTPRYLIKTRGQQVTLSCSPISGHRSVSWYQQTPGQGLQFLFEYFSETQRNKGNFPGRFSGRQFSNSRSEMNVSTLELGDSALYLCASSIGMNTEAFFGQGTRLTVV.

The V gene is TRBV2, the J gene TRBJ2-5; 10 bases line up with TRBD2. The germline V gene encodes CDR1 SNHLY and CDR2 FYNNEI. This CDR3 contains 14 residues. Trimming cost V 5 bases and J 2 bases; bases outside gene matches: 2. CDR3 nucleotide sequence: TGTGCCAGCAGTCTGACTAGCGGGCAAGAGACCCAGTACTTC. This sequence encodes CASSLTSGQETQYF.

The chain links TRBV4-3 to TRBJ1-4; TRBD1 is a possible D gene (5 bases). Germline loops: CDR1 LGHNA, CDR2 YSLEER. CDR3 length: 15 amino acids. V dropped 0 bases and J dropped 5 bases, with 10 bases sitting between them. This chain's CDR3 is CASSQDWGRNEKLFF. CDR3 sequence (DNA): TGCGCCAGCAGCCAAGATTGGGGCCGAAATGAAAAACTGTTTTTT.

The genes are TRBV3-1 (or the pseudogene TRBV3-2) and TRBJ1-4, with unresolved D. The germline gives CDR1 LGHDT, CDR2 YNNKEL (reference sequence). V shed 2 bases and J shed 7 bases, with 17 bases lying between them. The CDR3 runs to 16 residues. CDR3 region: CASSQPTVASGEKLFF. CDR3 coding DNA: TGTGCCAGCAGCCAACCGACCGTTGCATCGGGTGAAAAACTGTTTTTT.